This is a list of T cell receptor beta chains from one sample in a study of breast tumors, draining lymph nodes, adjacent tissues. From the multiplex PCR reads, TCRdb called clonotypes with MiXCR, one entry per CDR3 protein. The data hold about 13,000 distinct CDR3 sequences, with roughly 60% observed a single time. Sequenced material: tumor-adjacent breast tissue. These receptors originate from a female donor with breast cancer. Some clones in this sample may be carry-over from other donors' samples. Each CDR3 is given with its conserved first and last residue. A D gene is named only where the DNA matches it firmly. The listing skips clone size in some rows; elsewhere it reads once, few, many or a size class.

CDR3 | DNA | V | size | D | J
CASSYGGQGKGYTF | TGTGCCAGCAGTTACGGTGGACAGGGAAAAGGCTACACCTTC | TRBV6-5 | . | TRBD1 | TRBJ1-2
CAGSRDRQSQPQHF | TGTGCCGGTAGTAGAGACAGACAGTCTCAGCCCCAGCATTTT | TRBV19 | . | . | TRBJ1-5
CASRPPTDFSSYNSPLHF | TGTGCCAGCAGACCACCGACAGATTTCAGCTCCTATAATTCACCCCTCCACTTT | TRBV6-5 | . | . | TRBJ1-6
CSAIDARTTEAFF | TGCAGTGCTATTGACGCCAGGACCACTGAAGCTTTCTTT | TRBV20-1 | many | . | TRBJ1-1
CASRTGSYEQYF | TGTGCCAGCCGGACAGGAAGCTACGAGCAGTACTTC | TRBV2 | few | TRBD1 | TRBJ2-7
CASSTIVAGELFF | TGTGCCAGCAGCACGATAGTTGCCGGGGAGCTGTTTTTT | TRBV11-2 | . | . | TRBJ2-2
CASSQGTSGGAGETQYF | TGCGCCAGCAGCCAAGGGACTAGCGGGGGGGCCGGTGAGACCCAGTACTTC | TRBV4-3 | . | TRBD2 | TRBJ2-5
CASSVRDNSPLHF | TGTGCCAGCTCCGTCAGGGATAATTCACCCCTCCACTTT | TRBV6-2/TRBV6-3 | medium-sized | . | TRBJ1-6
CASSLVAGGSTDTQYF | TGTGCCAGCAGCTTAGTGGCGGGAGGTAGCACAGATACGCAGTATTTT | TRBV7-2 | . | TRBD2 | TRBJ2-3
CASSVGGLAGYEQYF | TGTGCCAGCAGCGTAGGGGGACTAGCGGGATACGAGCAGTACTTC | TRBV9 | . | TRBD2 | TRBJ2-7
CASSPAGGSLYF | TGTGCCAGCAGCCCGGCTGGGGGGTCGTTGTACTTC | TRBV11-2 | . | . | TRBJ2-7
CASSQDQIGGSYNEQFF | TGTGCCAGCAGCCAAGATCAAATAGGAGGGTCCTACAATGAGCAGTTCTTC | TRBV4-2 | once | . | TRBJ2-1
CSARRTGDSPLHF | TGCAGTGCTAGAAGGACGGGGGATTCACCCCTCCACTTT | TRBV20-1 | . | . | TRBJ1-6
CASSGRRSVGNTIYF | TGTGCCAGTAGTGGACGTCGGTCGGTCGGAAACACCATATATTTT | TRBV19 | once | . | TRBJ1-3
CASSLQQEANYGYTF | TGTGCCAGCAGCCTACAGCAGGAAGCTAACTATGGCTACACCTTC | TRBV13 | . | . | TRBJ1-2
CATKGQGAYNEQFF | TGTGCCACCAAGGGACAGGGGGCGTACAATGAGCAGTTCTTC | TRBV24-1 | . | TRBD1 | TRBJ2-1
CASRGTGGPGQPRHF | TGTGCCAGCCGTGGGACAGGGGGACCCGGTCAGCCCCGGCATTTC | TRBV6-1 | . | TRBD1 | TRBJ1-5
CASSLGTNTGELFF | TGTGCCAGCAGTTTAGGGACTAACACCGGGGAGCTGTTTTTT | TRBV6-5 | many | . | TRBJ2-2
CSARGPGGRKNEQYF | TGCAGTGCTAGGGGACCAGGCGGGCGGAAGAATGAGCAGTACTTC | TRBV20-1 | . | . | TRBJ2-7
CSAPRVSGNTIYF | TGCAGTGCCCCTCGAGTCTCTGGAAACACCATATATTTT | TRBV20-1 | medium-sized | . | TRBJ1-3
CASSSLGTGDSYEQYF | TGTGCCAGCAGCTCACTCGGGACGGGCGACTCCTACGAGCAGTACTTC | TRBV5-6 | . | . | TRBJ2-7
CAIRSRGGDTEAFF | TGTGCCATCAGATCCAGGGGAGGCGACACTGAAGCTTTCTTT | TRBV10-3 | . | . | TRBJ1-1
CASNSPTGRNSPLHF | TGTGCCAGTAACTCTCCGACAGGGCGGAATTCACCCCTCCACTTT | TRBV19 | medium-sized | TRBD1 | TRBJ1-6
CASSSAGVHEQYF | TGTGCCAGCAGCTCGGCAGGGGTACACGAGCAGTACTTC | TRBV7-9 | medium-sized | . | TRBJ2-7
CASSLAPDPAYEQYF | TGTGCCAGCAGCTTAGCCCCCGACCCGGCCTACGAGCAGTACTTC | TRBV11-2 | . | . | TRBJ2-7
CASRLEEVHYGYTF | TGCGCCAGCAGACTAGAAGAGGTCCACTATGGCTACACCTTC | TRBV10-1 | . | . | TRBJ1-2
CASSELPSGSTDTQYF | TGTGCCAGCAGTGAATTACCTAGCGGGAGCACAGATACGCAGTATTTT | TRBV25-1 | . | TRBD2 | TRBJ2-3
CASRTGRGRTEGNTIYF | TGTGCCAGCAGAACCGGCCGGGGCCGAACCGAAGGAAACACCATATATTTT | TRBV6-2/TRBV6-3 | . | . | TRBJ1-3
CASSIRGLDEKLFFGSGTQYF | . | TRBV19 | . | . | TRBJ2-5
CSARGDYEQYF | TGCAGTGCTAGGGGGGACTACGAGCAGTACTTC | TRBV20-1 | . | . | TRBJ2-7
CSARDLETNSYNEQFF | TGCAGTGCTAGAGATCTCGAGACTAACAGTTACAATGAGCAGTTCTTC | TRBV20-1 | . | . | TRBJ2-1
CASGLVGTGGEKLFF | TGCGCCAGCGGCTTAGTCGGTACAGGGGGTGAAAAACTGTTTTTT | TRBV5-1 | . | TRBD1 | TRBJ1-4
CASSLGTYAEQYF | TGTGCCAGCAGCTTAGGTACCTACGCCGAGCAGTACTTC | TRBV7-8 | . | . | TRBJ2-7
CASSYRTGENGYTF | TGTGCCAGTAGTTACCGGACAGGGGAAAATGGCTACACCTTC | TRBV19 | . | TRBD1 | TRBJ1-2
CSAKGQGGYEQYF | TGCAGTGCTAAAGGACAGGGAGGTTACGAGCAGTACTTC | TRBV20-1 | . | TRBD1 | TRBJ2-7
CASRDRVGETQYF | TGTGCCAGCAGGGACAGGGTAGGAGAGACCCAGTACTTC | TRBV2 | medium-sized | TRBD1 | TRBJ2-5
CASSSGTGSKGNQPQHF | TGTGCCAGTAGTTCCGGGACAGGAAGTAAAGGCAATCAGCCCCAGCATTTT | TRBV19 | . | TRBD1 | TRBJ1-5
CASRGQSSSYNEQFF | TGTGCCAGCAGAGGACAGTCATCCTCCTACAATGAGCAGTTCTTC | TRBV2 | . | . | TRBJ2-1
CASSVDGSSYNSPLHF | TGTGCCAGCAGCGTAGACGGGAGCTCCTATAATTCACCCCTCCACTTT | TRBV7-2 | medium-sized | . | TRBJ1-6
CASSQNARDLMYGYTF | TGCGCCAGCAGCCAAAACGCAAGGGACCTAATGTATGGCTACACCTTC | TRBV4-1 | . | . | TRBJ1-2
CASSFQEKLFF | TGTGCCAGCAGTTTTCAGGAAAAACTGTTTTTT | TRBV12-3/TRBV12-4 | . | . | TRBJ1-4
CASSERGAATEAFF | TGTGCCAGCAGTGAAAGGGGGGCGGCCACTGAAGCTTTCTTT | TRBV2 | many | . | TRBJ1-1
CASSLVAEGNRPQHF | TGTGCCAGCAGCTTGGTGGCAGAGGGTAATCGGCCCCAGCATTTT | TRBV5-5 | . | . | TRBJ1-5
CASSLGVYYGYTF | TGTGCCAGCAGCTTAGGAGTCTACTATGGCTACACCTTC | TRBV7-8 | . | . | TRBJ1-2
CAGQGGSSTDTQYF | TGTGCCGGACAGGGGGGGAGCAGCACAGATACGCAGTATTTT | TRBV6-6 | . | TRBD1 | TRBJ2-3
CTSSQSQHWFSYGYTF | TGCACCAGCAGCCAATCCCAGCACTGGTTCTCCTATGGCTACACCTTC | TRBV4-3 | . | . | TRBJ1-2
CASSPGLALSTDTQYF | TGTGCCAGCAGCCCTGGGTTAGCTCTTAGCACAGATACGCAGTATTTT | TRBV7-3 | once | . | TRBJ2-3
CASSLDRWVGTQYF | TGCGCCAGCAGCTTGGACAGGTGGGTCGGGACCCAGTACTTC | TRBV5-1 | few | . | TRBJ2-5
CASSLGDSLNEKLFF | TGCGCCAGCAGCCTTGGGGACAGTCTAAATGAAAAACTGTTTTTT | TRBV4-3 | many | TRBD1 | TRBJ1-4
CASSSTSWDEQFF | TGTGCCAGCAGTTCAACTAGCTGGGATGAGCAGTTCTTC | TRBV12-3/TRBV12-4 | . | . | TRBJ2-1
CASSETSGGNTQYF | TGCGCCAGCAGTGAAACTAGCGGTGGAAATACGCAGTATTTT | TRBV10-1 | . | TRBD2 | TRBJ2-3